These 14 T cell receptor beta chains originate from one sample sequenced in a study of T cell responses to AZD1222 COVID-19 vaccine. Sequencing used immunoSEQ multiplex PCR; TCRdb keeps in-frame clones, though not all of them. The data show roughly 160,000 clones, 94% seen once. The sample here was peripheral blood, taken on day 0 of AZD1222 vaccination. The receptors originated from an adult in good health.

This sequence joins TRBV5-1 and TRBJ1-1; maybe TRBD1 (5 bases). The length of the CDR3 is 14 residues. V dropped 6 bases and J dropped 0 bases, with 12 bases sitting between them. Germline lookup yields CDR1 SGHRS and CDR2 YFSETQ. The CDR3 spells CASNRAGMNTEAFF. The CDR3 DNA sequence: TGCGCCAGCAATCGGGCAGGGATGAACACTGAAGCTTTCTTT. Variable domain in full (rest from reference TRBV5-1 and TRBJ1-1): KAGVTQTPRYLIKTRGQQVTLSCSPISGHRSVSWYQQTPGQGLQFLFEYFSETQRNKGNFPGRFSGRQFSNSRSEMNVSTLELGDSALYLCASNRAGMNTEAFFGQGTRLTVV.

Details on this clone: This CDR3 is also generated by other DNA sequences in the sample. CDR3 coding DNA: TGTGCCTGGAGTGGAGGACAGCCGAATCAGCCCCAGCATTTT. It codes for CAWSGGQPNQPQHF. The J gene is TRBJ1-5, the V gene TRBV30; the D gene is possibly TRBD1 (6 bases). The CDR3 contains 14 residues. V lost 1 base, J lost 4 bases, and 11 bases lay in between. In germline, CDR1 is GTSNPN, CDR2 SVGIG (reference sequence).

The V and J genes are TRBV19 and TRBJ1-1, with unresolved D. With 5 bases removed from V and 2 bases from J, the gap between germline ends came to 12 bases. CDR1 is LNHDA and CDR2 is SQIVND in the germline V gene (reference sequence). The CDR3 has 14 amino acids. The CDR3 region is CASSYSGFNTEAFF. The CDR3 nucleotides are TGTGCCAGTAGTTACAGTGGGTTCAACACTGAAGCTTTCTTT.

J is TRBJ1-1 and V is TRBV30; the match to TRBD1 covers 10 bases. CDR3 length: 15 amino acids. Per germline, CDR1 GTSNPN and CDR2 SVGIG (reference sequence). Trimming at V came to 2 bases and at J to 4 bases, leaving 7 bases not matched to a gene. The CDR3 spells CAWSPRDRGITEAFF. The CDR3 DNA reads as TGTGCCTGGAGTCCCCGGGACAGGGGTATCACTGAAGCTTTCTTT.

CDR3 residues: CASSLGQAYGYTF. The CDR3 DNA follows: TGTGCCAGCAGTTTAGGTCAGGCCTATGGCTACACCTTC. The chain uses TRBV12-3 or TRBV12-4 and TRBJ1-2; no clear D gene. This CDR3 region has 13 residues. V dropped 1 base and J dropped 4 bases, with 7 bases sitting between them.

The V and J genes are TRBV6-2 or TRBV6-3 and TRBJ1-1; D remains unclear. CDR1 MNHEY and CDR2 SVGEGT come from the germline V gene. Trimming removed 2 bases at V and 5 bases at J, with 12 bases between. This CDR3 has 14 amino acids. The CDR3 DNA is TGTGCCAGCAGTTACGGCCGCCTCGGGACTGAAGCTTTCTTT. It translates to CASSYGRLGTEAFF.

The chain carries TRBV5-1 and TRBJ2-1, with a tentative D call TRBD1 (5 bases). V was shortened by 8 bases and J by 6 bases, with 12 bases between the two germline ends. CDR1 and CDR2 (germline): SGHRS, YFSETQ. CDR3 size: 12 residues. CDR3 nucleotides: TGCGCCAGTACGACAGCCGCCAATGAGCAGTTCTTC. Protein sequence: CASTTAANEQFF.

This chain's CDR3 is CASGGGVGNYGYTF. The DNA for the CDR3 is TGTGCCAGCGGAGGAGGGGTGGGGAACTATGGCTACACCTTC. The chain carries TRBV6-5 and TRBJ1-2, with D perhaps matching TRBD1 (5 bases). This CDR3 comprises 14 residues. Germline assignment: CDR1 MNHEY and CDR2 SVGAGI. Trimming left V 8 bases short and J 2 bases short, with 15 bases between.

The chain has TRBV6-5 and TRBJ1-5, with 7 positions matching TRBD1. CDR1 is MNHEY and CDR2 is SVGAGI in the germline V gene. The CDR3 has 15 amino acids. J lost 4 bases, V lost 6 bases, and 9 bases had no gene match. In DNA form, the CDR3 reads TGTGCCAGCAGCGGAATACAGGGGCATAATCAGCCCCAGCATTTT. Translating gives CASSGIQGHNQPQHF.

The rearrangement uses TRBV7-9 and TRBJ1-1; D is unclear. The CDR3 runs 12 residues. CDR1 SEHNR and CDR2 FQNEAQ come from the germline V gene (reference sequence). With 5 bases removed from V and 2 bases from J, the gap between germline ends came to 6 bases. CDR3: CASSNSNTEAFF. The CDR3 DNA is TGTGCCAGCAGCAACTCTAACACTGAAGCTTTCTTT.

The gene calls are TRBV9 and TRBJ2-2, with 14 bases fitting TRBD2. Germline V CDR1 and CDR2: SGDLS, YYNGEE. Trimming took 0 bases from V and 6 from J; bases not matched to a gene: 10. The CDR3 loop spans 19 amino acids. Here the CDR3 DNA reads TGTGCCAGCAGCGTAGGTTTGTGGGGACTAGCGGGAGCAGCCGGGGAGCTGTTTTTT. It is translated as CASSVGLWGLAGAAGELFF.

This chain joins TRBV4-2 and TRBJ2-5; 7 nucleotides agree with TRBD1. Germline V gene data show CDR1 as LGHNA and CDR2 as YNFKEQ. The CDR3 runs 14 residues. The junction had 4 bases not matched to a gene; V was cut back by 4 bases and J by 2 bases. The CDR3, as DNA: TGTGCCAGCAGCCGCGTGGGACAGCAAGAGACCCAGTACTTC. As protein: CASSRVGQQETQYF.

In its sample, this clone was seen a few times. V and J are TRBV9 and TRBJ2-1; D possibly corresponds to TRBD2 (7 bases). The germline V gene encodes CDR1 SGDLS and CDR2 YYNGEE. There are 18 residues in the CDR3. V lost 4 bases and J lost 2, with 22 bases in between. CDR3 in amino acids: CASSPRGAGTTTYNEQFF. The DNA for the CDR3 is TGTGCCAGCAGCCCCCGGGGGGCTGGGACTACCACCTACAATGAGCAGTTCTTC.

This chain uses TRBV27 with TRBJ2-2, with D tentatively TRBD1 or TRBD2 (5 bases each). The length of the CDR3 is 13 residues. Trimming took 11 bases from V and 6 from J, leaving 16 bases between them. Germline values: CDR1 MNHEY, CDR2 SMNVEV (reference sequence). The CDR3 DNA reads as TGTGCCTCCCGGCAGGGACGTCCCGGGGAGCTGTTTTTT. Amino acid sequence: CASRQGRPGELFF.